The next 27 T cell receptor beta chains were all read from a single sample in a study of OX40 agonist ivuxolimab in advanced cancers. Clones were read by immunoSEQ multiplex PCR, and TCRdb kept only the in-frame ones, dropping some. The repertoire holds roughly 81,000 clones, 80% to 90% seen once, with approximately 5.5% in the top ten. Specimen: CD4+ or CD8+ T cells sorted from blood, collected in a trial of the OX40 agonist ivuxolimab. Receptors originate from an adult with an advanced solid tumor such as melanoma, head and neck, liver or kidney cancer.

The chain employs TRBV29-1 and TRBJ2-3; D is possibly TRBD1 or TRBD2 (5 bases each). CDR3 size: 13 residues. Germline V lookup: CDR1 SQVTM, CDR2 ANQGSEA. Trimming took off 4 bases at V and 4 bases at J, with 12 bases between the two ends. The CDR3 bases are TGCAGCGTTGGGGCCGGGACCGCAGATACGCAGTATTTT. Protein sequence: CSVGAGTADTQYF.

This clone was counted only a few times. The chain has TRBV6-5 and TRBJ2-1; 12 bases map to TRBD2. V lost 0 bases to trimming and J lost 3 bases; unmatched junction nucleotides: 0. The CDR3 has 16 amino acids. CDR1 and CDR2 from the germline V gene are MNHEY and SVGAGI. This CDR3 reads CASSYSTSGSYNEQFF. Here the CDR3 DNA reads TGTGCCAGCAGTTACTCGACTAGCGGGAGCTACAATGAGCAGTTCTTC.

The V call is TRBV30, the J call TRBJ1-2, with 7 bases lining up with TRBD1. CDR3 length: 13 residues. V was clipped by 5 bases and J by 6 bases; unmatched bases: 9. Per germline, CDR1 GTSNPN and CDR2 SVGIG (reference sequence). This chain's CDR3 is CAWGREGGDGYTF. CDR3 in DNA: TGTGCCTGGGGGAGGGAAGGGGGCGATGGCTACACCTTC.

The chain has TRBV14 and TRBJ2-7, with TRBD2 matching 7 bases. J gave up 3 bases and V 2 bases, and 4 bases lay outside the gene matches. Germline lookup yields CDR1 SGHDN and CDR2 FVKESK. This CDR3 spans 14 amino acids. The CDR3 loop is CASSQTGTNYEQYF. DNA of the CDR3: TGTGCCAGCAGCCAAACCGGGACTAACTACGAGCAGTACTTC.

J is TRBJ2-1 and V is TRBV2; 14 bases agree with TRBD2. Per germline, CDR1 SNHLY and CDR2 FYNNEI. This CDR3 is built from 17 residues. Unmatched junction bases numbered 11, after V lost 7 bases and J lost 6 bases. The CDR3 DNA sequence: TGTGCCAGCAACCGACTAGGGACTAGCGGGAGAGGCAATGAGCAGTTCTTC. This encodes CASNRLGTSGRGNEQFF. Full variable domain (outside the CDR3, taken from reference TRBV2 and TRBJ2-1): EPEVTQTPSHQVTQMGQEVILRCVPISNHLYFYWYRQILGQKVEFLVSFYNNEISEKSEIFDDQFSVERPDGSNFTLKIRSTKLEDSAMYFCASNRLGTSGRGNEQFFGPGTRLTVL.

This clone was detected only once. The rearrangement joins TRBV11-2 to TRBJ2-7; no firm D call. V lost 0 bases and J lost 5, with 17 bases in between. Per germline, CDR1 SGHAT and CDR2 FQNNGV. This CDR3 comprises 16 residues. CDR3 region: CASSLDTTMGGDEQYF. The CDR3 DNA sequence: TGTGCCAGCAGCTTAGATACGACCATGGGCGGCGACGAGCAGTACTTC.

J is TRBJ2-7 and V is TRBV6-6; D not certain. With 6 bases removed from V and 7 bases from J, the gap between germline ends came to 10 bases. The CDR3 extends over 11 amino acids. Germline-derived CDR1 and CDR2 are MNHNY and SVGAGI (reference sequence). Written as DNA, the CDR3 is TGTGCCAGCAGCAGCATGGGAGAGCAGTACTTC. The encoded protein is CASSSMGEQYF.

This clone was recorded many times. The chain uses TRBV2 and TRBJ1-2; 8 bases align to TRBD1. The CDR3 runs 14 residues. From germline, CDR1 is SNHLY and CDR2 FYNNEI. Trimming took 5 bases from V and 6 from J; bases not matched to a gene: 8. The CDR3 is CASSSGQGVDGYTF. In DNA form, the CDR3 reads TGTGCCAGCAGTAGTGGACAGGGAGTAGATGGCTACACCTTC. The full variable domain, completed using reference TRBV2 and TRBJ1-2, is EPEVTQTPSHQVTQMGQEVILRCVPISNHLYFYWYRQILGQKVEFLVSFYNNEISEKSEIFDDQFSVERPDGSNFTLKIRSTKLEDSAMYFCASSSGQGVDGYTFGSGTRLTVV.

V usage is TRBV5-4 and J usage is TRBJ1-5; 8 bases match TRBD1. Germline V CDR1 and CDR2: SGHNT, YYREEE (reference sequence). The trim removed 1 base at V and 9 bases at J, leaving 12 bases unmatched. CDR3 length equals 16 residues. The CDR3, as DNA: TGTGCCAGCAGCTTGTGGTGGGAGCAGGGGGCTTTGCCCCAGCATTTT. Encoded protein: CASSLWWEQGALPQHF.

In this sample, this clone turned up once. V is TRBV19 and J is TRBJ2-1, with 11 bases aligning to TRBD2. The junction had 6 bases not matched to a gene; V was cut back by 1 base and J by 7 bases. CDR1 is LNHDA, CDR2 SQIVND, per germline (reference sequence). This CDR3 comprises 16 residues. CDR3 residues: CASSIGFLAGGNEQFF. CDR3 in DNA: TGTGCCAGTAGTATAGGGTTTTTAGCGGGAGGGAATGAGCAGTTCTTC.

This chain joins TRBV7-3 and TRBJ2-1; D call uncertain. The CDR3 loop spans 15 amino acids. Germline V CDR1 and CDR2: SGHTA, FQGTGA. The germline V and J ends were trimmed by 2 bases and 5 bases, with 13 bases remaining between them. CDR3 nucleotide sequence: TGTGCCAGCAGCTTAGCCATGCTGGGCGACAATGAGCAGTTCTTC. This encodes CASSLAMLGDNEQFF. Supplemented by reference TRBV7-3 and TRBJ2-1, the full variable domain reads GAGVSQTPSNKVTEKGKYVELRCDPISGHTALYWYRQSLGQGPEFLIYFQGTGAADDSGLPNDRFFAVRPEGSVSTLKIQRTERGDSAVYLCASSLAMLGDNEQFFGPGTRLTVL.

The rearrangement joins TRBV19 to TRBJ1-2; D not certain. The germline V gene encodes CDR1 LNHDA and CDR2 SQIVND (reference sequence). CDR3 length: 17 amino acids. Trimming shortened V by 6 bases and J by 5 bases, and 25 bases separated the two germline ends. This chain's CDR3 is CASSPPRVEGRAYGYTF. CDR3 DNA: TGTGCCAGTAGCCCCCCGAGGGTTGAGGGTAGGGCTTATGGCTACACCTTC. The full variable domain, with the rest looked up from reference TRBV19 and TRBJ1-2, is DGGITQSPKYLFRKEGQNVTLSCEQNLNHDAMYWYRQDPGQGLRLIYYSQIVNDFQKGDIAEGYSVSREKKESFPLTVTSAQKNPTAFYLCASSPPRVEGRAYGYTFGSGTRLTVV.

The genes are TRBV27 and TRBJ2-3; the D is unclear. The CDR3 totals 13 residues. Germline CDR1 reads MNHEY; CDR2 reads SMNVEV (reference sequence). With 5 bases removed from V and 7 bases from J, the gap between germline ends came to 13 bases. DNA of the CDR3: TGTGCCAGCAGTCCTCGGCCGCCATATACGCAGTATTTT. It codes for CASSPRPPYTQYF.

This clone was detected only once. The rearrangement uses TRBV5-1 and TRBJ2-1, with a possible D match to TRBD2 (6 bases). From germline, CDR1 is SGHRS and CDR2 YFSETQ. This CDR3 is built from 14 residues. Trimming took 4 bases from V and 4 from J, leaving 12 bases between them. The CDR3 protein is CASSASGDYNEQFF. In nucleotides, the CDR3 is TGCGCCAGCAGCGCGTCGGGGGATTACAATGAGCAGTTCTTC.

This chain connects TRBV18 to TRBJ2-7; 12 bases map to TRBD2. J was trimmed by 4 bases and V by 2 bases; bases with no gene match: 3. Germline values: CDR1 KGHSH, CDR2 LQKENI. The CDR3 length is 15 residues. The CDR3 DNA follows: TGTGCCAGCTCACCAAAGACTAGCGGGAGTTACGAGCAGTACTTC. The encoded protein is CASSPKTSGSYEQYF. Looking up the rest from reference TRBV18 and TRBJ2-7 gives the full variable domain: NAGVMQNPRHLVRRRGQEARLRCSPMKGHSHVYWYRQLPEEGLKFMVYLQKENIIDESGMPKERFSAEFPKEGPSILRIQQVVRGDSAAYFCASSPKTSGSYEQYFGPGTRLTVT.

This clone was detected a few times. The chain is built from TRBV6-1 and TRBJ2-7; TRBD2 might be the D (6 bases). CDR3 size: 14 residues. Trimming left V 5 bases short and J 6 bases short, with 17 bases between. Germline assignment: CDR1 MNHNS and CDR2 SASEGT. The DNA of the CDR3 is TGTGCCAGCAGTCGGGGGTCGGGATGGTCCGAGCAGTACTTC. As protein: CASSRGSGWSEQYF.

The V gene is TRBV18, the J gene TRBJ2-3, with D maybe TRBD1 (6 bases). The CDR3 length is 12 residues. Trimming took 2 bases from V and 14 from J, leaving 14 bases between them. Germline CDR1 reads KGHSH; CDR2 reads LQKENI. CDR3 sequence: CASSPKTGARYF. CDR3 sequence (DNA): TGTGCCAGCTCACCAAAGACAGGTGCGAGGTATTTT.

V gene TRBV9 combines with J gene TRBJ2-1; 11 bases map to TRBD2. The V gene's germline CDR1 is SGDLS and CDR2 YYNGEE. The CDR3 has 15 amino acids. V lost 4 bases to trimming and J lost 6 bases; unmatched junction nucleotides: 6. CDR3 amino acids: CASSSSGGAANEQFF. Written as DNA, the CDR3 is TGTGCCAGCAGCAGTAGCGGGGGGGCTGCCAATGAGCAGTTCTTC.

This clone has a handful of counts. This chain uses TRBV7-9 with TRBJ1-6; D not certain. In germline, CDR1 is SEHNR, CDR2 FQNEAQ (reference sequence). The CDR3 consists of 15 residues. Trimming shortened V by 8 bases and J by 2 bases, and 13 bases separated the two germline ends. In DNA, the CDR3 is TGTGCCAGCTCGGGAGACCAGGCCTATAATTCACCCCTCCACTTT. Protein: CASSGDQAYNSPLHF. The variable domain in full, completed from reference TRBV7-9 and TRBJ1-6, reads DTGVSQNPRHKITKRGQNVTFRCDPISEHNRLYWYRQTLGQGPEFLTYFQNEAQLEKSRLLSDRFSAERPKGSFSTLEIQRTEQGDSAMYLCASSGDQAYNSPLHFGNGTRLTVT.

The V and J genes are TRBV19 and TRBJ2-3; tentative D call: TRBD2 (5 bases). The CDR3 has 15 residues. In germline, CDR1 is LNHDA, CDR2 SQIVND (reference sequence). Trimming removed 7 bases at V and 0 bases at J, with 14 bases between. CDR3 loop: CASMPPAASTDTQYF. The CDR3 nucleotides read TGTGCCAGTATGCCCCCAGCGGCTAGCACAGATACGCAGTATTTT.

The chain couples TRBV29-1 to TRBJ1-5; 9 bases map to TRBD1. Germline V gene sequence: CDR1 SQVTM, CDR2 ANQGSEA. Trimming at V came to 6 bases and at J to 6 bases, leaving 6 bases not matched to a gene. CDR3 length: 13 residues. DNA for the CDR3: TGCAGCGTCATGGGACAGGGAGGTCAGCCCCAGCATTTT. Amino acid sequence: CSVMGQGGQPQHF. Based on the CDR3 plus reference TRBV29-1 and TRBJ1-5, the full variable domain is SAVISQKPSRDICQRGTSLTIQCQVDSQVTMMFWYRQQPGQSLTLIATANQGSEATYESGFVIDKFPISRPNLTFSTLTVSNMSPEDSSIYLCSVMGQGGQPQHFGDGTRLSIL.

The chain employs TRBV5-1 and TRBJ1-1, with D possibly being TRBD1 (5 bases). This CDR3 is 14 amino acids long. The germline CDR1 and CDR2 sequences are SGHRS and YFSETQ. The V and J ends lost 0 bases and 4 bases respectively, with 10 bases between them. CDR3 in DNA: TGCGCCAGCAGCTTGGGAGGGGTGGCCACTGAAGCTTTCTTT. Translated: CASSLGGVATEAFF.

CDR3 region: CASSTGQDYGYTF. The CDR3, as DNA: TGCGCCAGCAGCACCGGACAAGACTATGGCTACACCTTC. The V gene is TRBV5-1, the J gene TRBJ1-2; D possibly corresponds to TRBD1 (5 bases). Trimming left V 4 bases short and J 3 bases short, with 10 bases between. Germline V gene data show CDR1 as SGHRS and CDR2 as YFSETQ. The CDR3 consists of 13 residues.

There are a few counts of this clone. In nucleotides, the CDR3 is TGTGCCAGCAGCCGGACAGGGACAGATACGCAGTATTTT. The encoded protein is CASSRTGTDTQYF. The chain employs TRBV11-2 and TRBJ2-3; 8 bases line up with TRBD1. CDR3 length equals 13 residues. V trimming: 5 bases; J trimming: 3 bases; junction bases outside the gene matches: 1. Germline V gene data show CDR1 as SGHAT and CDR2 as FQNNGV. The complete variable domain, with remaining parts taken from reference TRBV11-2 and TRBJ2-3, reads EAGVAQSPRYKIIEKRQSVAFWCNPISGHATLYWYQQILGQGPKLLIQFQNNGVVDDSQLPKDRFSAERLKGVDSTLKIQPAKLEDSAVYLCASSRTGTDTQYFGPGTRLTVL.

CDR3 sequence: CASSIGLGYEQYF. The CDR3 nucleotides read TGTGCCAGCAGTATCGGTTTAGGGTACGAGCAGTACTTC. V and J are TRBV27 and TRBJ2-5; D is uncertain. Gene TRBJ2-7 matches the end of the DNA better, so the J call may be wrong. Germline V CDR1 and CDR2: MNHEY, SMNVEV (reference sequence). CDR3 length: 13 amino acids.

The chain employs TRBV5-3 and TRBJ2-3, with 8 nucleotides matching TRBD2. TRBV5-3 is filed as an ORF, its function uncertain. After removal of 4 bases from V and 1 base from J, the junction contained 8 bases not matched to a gene. This CDR3 is 16 amino acids long. This chain's CDR3 is CARSQPWREGTDTQYF. CDR3 in DNA: TGTGCCAGAAGCCAGCCGTGGCGGGAGGGCACAGATACGCAGTATTTT.

The CDR3, as DNA: TGTGCCAGCAGCCCCCCCCTAGCTCCGAACACCGGGGAGCTGTTTTTT. Protein product: CASSPPLAPNTGELFF. V is TRBV6-6 and J is TRBJ2-2; D possibly corresponds to TRBD2 (5 bases). Trimming removed 6 bases from V and 0 bases from J, with 14 bases in between. The CDR3 totals 16 residues. From germline, CDR1 is MNHNY and CDR2 SVGAGI (reference sequence).